The text below deals with one T cell receptor beta chain. The entry originates in a study of ipilimumab plus nivolumab after autologous stem cell transplantation. TCRdb's table, derived via immunoSEQ multiplex PCR, lists solely in-frame clones and lacks some. The table shows about 17,000 clones, with roughly 85% occurring only once. Patients got 3 mg/kg IV nivolumab weeks 1, 4, 7, 10, then biweekly through week 26. Unmatched junction bases numbered 10, after V lost 2 bases and J lost 1 base. The CDR3 has 18 residues. CDR1 MNHNS and CDR2 SASEGT come from the germline V gene. The receptor comes from a male donor with diffuse large B-cell lymphoma. This specimen was PBMCs, taken in a trial of ipilimumab plus nivolumab as post-transplant consolidation. This rearrangement joins TRBV6-1 to TRBJ2-3; 9 nucleotides align to TRBD2. The CDR3 DNA sequence: TGTGCCAGCAGTGAAACTGGCGGGGGGGCTGTCGGCACAGATACGCAGTATTTT. Translating gives CASSETGGGAVGTDTQYF.